This T cell receptor beta chain was captured by sequencing in a study of radiotherapy plus CTLA-4 blockade in lung cancer. Whole-study context: Disease control was present in roughly 29% of patients, and objective responses in less than 20%. The study's findings and limits: Once radiotherapy plus ipilimumab had been given, TCR clones derived from tumor expanded in blood.

Germline CDR1 and CDR2: SGHRS and YFSETQ. The CDR3 contains 14 residues. Trimming stripped 4 bases from V and 0 bases from J, with 10 bases between. Method: immunoSEQ multiplex PCR; TCRdb's copy keeps in-frame clones and lacks some. The sample shows about 31,000 clones, around 73% of them seen only once. With respect to this clone: As yet, its antigen is unknown.

The V gene is TRBV5-1, the J gene TRBJ1-2; D is uncertain. Sequenced material: peripheral blood, taken from a patient treated with radiotherapy plus ipilimumab. This TCR was sampled from a human donor with non-small cell lung cancer who had stable disease on radiotherapy plus ipilimumab. CDR3 loop: CASSHPTANYGYTF. The CDR3 nucleotides read TGCGCCAGCAGCCACCCAACGGCTAACTATGGCTACACCTTC.